This TCR beta chain was identified in a study of T cell repertoires in cytomegalovirus infection. Study-level background: CMV infection plus the matching HLA type was flagged by public TCR beta signatures.

TCRdb ran MiXCR on the reads and lists one entry per CDR3 protein. The repertoire has 300,000 to 400,000 distinct CDR3 sequences, roughly 29% of them found once; the top ten carry around 18%. Details on this clonotype: Antigen specificity is unknown.

Specimen: cultured PBMCs, collected from culture after CMV antigen stimulation. The TCR comes from a human donor in good health (CMV status not recorded). Some clones in this sample may be carry-over from other donors' samples.

The CDR3: CASSLELAGSPYEQYF. The CDR3 DNA is TGCGCCAGCAGCTTGGAACTAGCGGGCTCCCCCTACGAGCAGTACTTC. The rearrangement links TRBV5-1 to TRBJ2-7, with 9 bases aligning to TRBD2. The V and J ends lost 0 bases and 2 bases, in that order; junction bases with no gene match: 6. The CDR3 totals 16 residues. CDR1 SGHRS and CDR2 YFSETQ come from the germline V gene.